This section outlines one T cell receptor beta chain sequence together with its context. What it binds is not known. Using immunoSEQ multiplex PCR, the repertoire was profiled, and TCRdb retains in-frame clones only, with some absent. Of roughly 80,000 clones listed, 90% to 95% are singletons. Trimming removed 2 bases from V and 2 bases from J, with 15 bases in between. In germline, CDR1 is LGHNT, CDR2 FRNRAP. This CDR3 comprises 16 residues. This entry belongs to a study of OX40 agonist ivuxolimab in advanced cancers. Points from the study as a whole: On average, a greater number of expanded clones characterised CD8+ T cells relative to CD4+. Antigen specificity was not determined for the expanded peripheral T cells.

The clonotype was recovered from an adult with an advanced solid tumor such as melanoma, head and neck, liver or kidney cancer. Sequencing was performed on CD4+ or CD8+ T cells sorted from blood, taken in a trial of the OX40 agonist ivuxolimab. The rearrangement links TRBV12-5 to TRBJ1-2, with D perhaps TRBD1 (6 bases). CDR3 amino acids: CASGLPGATKNYGYTF. The CDR3 bases are TGTGCTAGTGGTTTGCCAGGGGCAACGAAAAACTATGGCTACACCTTC.